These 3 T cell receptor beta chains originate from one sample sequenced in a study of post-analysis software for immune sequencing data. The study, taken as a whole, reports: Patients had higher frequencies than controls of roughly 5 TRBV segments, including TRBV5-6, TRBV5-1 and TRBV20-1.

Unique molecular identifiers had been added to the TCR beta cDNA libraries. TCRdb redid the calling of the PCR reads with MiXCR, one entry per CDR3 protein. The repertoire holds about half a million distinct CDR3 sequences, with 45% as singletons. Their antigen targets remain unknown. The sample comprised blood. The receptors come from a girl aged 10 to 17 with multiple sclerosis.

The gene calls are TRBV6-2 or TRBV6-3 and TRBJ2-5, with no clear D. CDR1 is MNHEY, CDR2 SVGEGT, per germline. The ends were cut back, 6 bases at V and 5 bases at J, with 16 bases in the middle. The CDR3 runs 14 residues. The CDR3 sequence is CASSFPGSRETQYF. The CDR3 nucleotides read TGTGCCAGCAGCTTCCCCGGTAGTCGGGAGACCCAGTACTTC.

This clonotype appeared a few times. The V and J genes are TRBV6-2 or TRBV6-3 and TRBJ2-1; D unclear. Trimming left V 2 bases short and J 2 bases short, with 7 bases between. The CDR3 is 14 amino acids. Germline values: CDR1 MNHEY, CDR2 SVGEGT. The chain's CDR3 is CASSYIGAYNEQFF. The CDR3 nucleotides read TGTGCCAGCAGTTACATTGGGGCCTACAATGAGCAGTTCTTC.

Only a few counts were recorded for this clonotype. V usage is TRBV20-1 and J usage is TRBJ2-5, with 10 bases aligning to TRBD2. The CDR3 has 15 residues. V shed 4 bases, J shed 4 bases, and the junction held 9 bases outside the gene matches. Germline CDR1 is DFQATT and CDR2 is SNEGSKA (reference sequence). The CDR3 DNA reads TGCAGTGCTACCCCTAGCGGGAGCAGGCGAGAGACCCAGTACTTC. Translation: CSATPSGSRRETQYF.